These 15 T cell receptor beta chains were sequenced from one sample in a study of shared clonotypes between healthy human individuals. Cells designated naive CD8 were CD45RO-negative and were positively selected for CCR7, with terminally differentiated effector memory CD45RA+ cells excluded. Sequencing used immunoSEQ multiplex PCR; TCRdb keeps in-frame clones, though not all of them. The data contain around 560,000 clones, roughly 95% of them singletons. The sequenced sample consisted of naive CD8+ T cells sorted from blood. These TCRs come from a woman in her twenties or thirties in good health.

The V gene is TRBV10-3, the J gene TRBJ2-6, with TRBD2 as a possible D gene (5 bases). Germline CDR1 and CDR2: ENHRY and SYGVKD. This CDR3 has 17 residues. V lost 0 bases, J lost 2 bases, and 11 bases lay in between. CDR3 protein: CAISESGVDPGANVLTF. CDR3 bases: TGTGCCATCAGTGAGTCGGGAGTAGACCCTGGGGCCAACGTCCTGACTTTC.

This clone was observed once. The rearrangement links TRBV7-8 to TRBJ2-7, with TRBD2 identical over 11 bases. V gave up 1 base and J gave up 3 bases; unmatched junction bases: 14. This CDR3 comprises 19 residues. CDR1 is SGHVS, CDR2 FQNEAQ, per germline. CDR3 bases: TGTGCCAGCAGCTTAGTAGGGGCCACTAGCGGGGGACCTATCTACGAGCAGTACTTC. This encodes CASSLVGATSGGPIYEQYF.

The J gene is TRBJ2-7, the V gene TRBV29-1; D is possibly TRBD1 (5 bases). This CDR3 spans 13 amino acids. From germline, CDR1 is SQVTM and CDR2 ANQGSEA. Trimming cost V 4 bases and J 4 bases, with 14 bases left between them. This chain's CDR3 is CSVAGAGSYEQYF. DNA for the CDR3: TGCAGCGTTGCTGGGGCAGGGTCATACGAGCAGTACTTC.

The CDR3 DNA follows: TGTGCCAGCAGCCCAGGACGAACCAACTACGAGCAGTACTTC. Protein sequence: CASSPGRTNYEQYF. The chain combines TRBV11-1 with TRBJ2-7; D remains unclear. The germline V and J ends were trimmed by 5 bases and 3 bases, with 14 bases remaining between them. The CDR3 has 14 residues. Germline assignment: CDR1 SGHAT and CDR2 FQDESV (reference sequence).

The rearrangement joins TRBV11-3 to TRBJ1-6, with a possible D match to TRBD1 (6 bases). This CDR3 is 14 amino acids long. Germline-derived CDR1 and CDR2 are SGHNT and YENEEA. Trimming removed 3 bases from V and 10 bases from J, with 13 bases in between. The CDR3 reads CASSFTGLGSPLHF. The CDR3 nucleotides read TGTGCCAGCAGCTTCACAGGGTTAGGATCACCCCTCCACTTT.

This clone showed up just a few times. V usage is TRBV9 and J usage is TRBJ2-7; tentative D call: TRBD1 (6 bases). Trimming pared 0 bases from V and 2 bases from J, leaving 9 bases between. The V gene's germline CDR1 is SGDLS and CDR2 YYNGEE. This CDR3 contains 14 residues. The CDR3 DNA reads TGTGCCAGCAGCGTAGAGGACAGCCCCTACGAGCAGTACTTC. Residues: CASSVEDSPYEQYF. The whole variable domain, remainder taken from reference TRBV9 and TRBJ2-7, is DSGVTQTPKHLITATGQRVTLRCSPRSGDLSVYWYQQSLDQGLQFLIQYYNGEERAKGNILERFSAQQFPDLHSELNLSSLELGDSALYFCASSVEDSPYEQYFGPGTRLTVT.

The chain is built from TRBV28 and TRBJ2-7, with D possibly matching TRBD1 (6 bases). The V gene lost 8 bases and the J gene lost 3 bases, with 14 bases spanning the gap. The CDR3 is 13 amino acids. The germline V gene encodes CDR1 MDHEN and CDR2 SYDVKM. CDR3: CASGQINDYEQYF. CDR3 nucleotides: TGTGCCAGCGGACAGATTAACGACTACGAGCAGTACTTC. Drawing the rest from reference TRBV28 and TRBJ2-7, the complete variable domain is DVKVTQSSRYLVKRTGEKVFLECVQDMDHENMFWYRQDPGLGLRLIYFSYDVKMKEKGDIPEGYSVSREKKERFSLILESASTNQTSMYLCASGQINDYEQYFGPGTRLTVT.

This chain joins TRBV9 and TRBJ2-1, with 8 bases matching TRBD2. The CDR3 has 18 residues. J gave up 0 bases and V 2 bases, and 10 bases lay outside the gene matches. Germline values: CDR1 SGDLS, CDR2 YYNGEE. This chain's CDR3 is CASSVSQKTSVSYNEQFF. The CDR3 nucleotides read TGTGCCAGCAGCGTGTCCCAAAAGACTAGCGTCTCCTACAATGAGCAGTTCTTC.

The V call is TRBV15, the J call TRBJ2-3; D not resolved. The CDR3 has 15 amino acids. V was trimmed by 0 bases and J by 1 base, leaving 8 bases between them. The germline V gene has CDR1 LNHNV and CDR2 YYDKDF (reference sequence). CDR3 nucleotide sequence: TGTGCCACCAGCAGAGATTGGAGCGGCACAGATACGCAGTATTTT. Translated, it gives CATSRDWSGTDTQYF. The full variable domain, with the rest looked up from reference TRBV15 and TRBJ2-3, is DAMVIQNPRYQVTQFGKPVTLSCSQTLNHNVMYWYQQKSSQAPKLLFHYYDKDFNNEADTPDNFQSRRPNTSFCFLDIRSPGLGDTAMYLCATSRDWSGTDTQYFGPGTRLTVL.

This clone was found once. Other DNA sequences in the same sample also yield this CDR3. The V and J genes are TRBV6-5 and TRBJ2-7; D gene uncertain. V was cut by 0 bases and J by 7 bases, with 4 bases left in between. Germline V gene lookup returns CDR1 MNHEY and CDR2 SVGAGI. This CDR3 comprises 11 residues. CDR3 coding DNA: TGTGCCAGCAGTTACTCTGGGGAGCAGTACTTC. Translated, it gives CASSYSGEQYF.

For this clone: The same CDR3 can be traced to other DNA sequences in this sample. The chain couples TRBV5-5 to TRBJ1-1; maybe TRBD1 (5 bases). Trimming took 2 bases from V and 2 from J, leaving 7 bases between them. The CDR3 has 13 residues. Germline lookup yields CDR1 SGHKS and CDR2 YYEKEE (reference sequence). The CDR3 is CASSFGTNTEAFF. The DNA of the CDR3 is TGTGCCAGCAGCTTTGGGACCAACACTGAAGCTTTCTTT.

The chain combines TRBV27 with TRBJ1-5; D is unresolved. The V end was cut by 5 bases, the J end by 4 bases, with 9 bases between. Germline V gene lookup returns CDR1 MNHEY and CDR2 SMNVEV (reference sequence). This CDR3 spans 13 amino acids. This chain's CDR3 is CASSQQSNQPQHF. The CDR3 coding sequence is TGTGCCAGCAGTCAACAGTCGAATCAGCCCCAGCATTTT.

The chain is built from TRBV6-1 and TRBJ1-2, with D unclear. This CDR3 spans 13 amino acids. V was clipped by 0 bases and J by 9 bases, with 11 bases between them. Germline V CDR1 and CDR2: MNHNS, SASEGT. The chain's CDR3 is CASSEAGGYRYTF. CDR3 nucleotide sequence: TGTGCCAGCAGTGAAGCCGGAGGGTATCGCTACACCTTC.

The CDR3: CASSLEGADRAYEQYF. In DNA, the CDR3 is TGTGCCAGCAGCTTAGAGGGTGCCGACAGGGCCTACGAGCAGTACTTC. The chain links TRBV7-6 to TRBJ2-7; 7 bases match TRBD1. The CDR3 covers 16 residues. Per germline, CDR1 SGHVS and CDR2 FNYEAQ. With V trimmed by 1 base and J by 2 bases, 8 bases remained unmatched.

The CDR3 spells CASSSGTTDEQYF. For the CDR3, the DNA is TGTGCCAGCAGTTCTGGGACGACGGACGAGCAGTACTTC. The rearrangement links TRBV27 to TRBJ2-7, with D perhaps given as TRBD1 or TRBD2 (5 bases each). V lost 4 bases and J 5 bases, leaving 12 bases between the germline ends. This CDR3 is built from 13 residues. Germline V gene lookup returns CDR1 MNHEY and CDR2 SMNVEV (reference sequence).